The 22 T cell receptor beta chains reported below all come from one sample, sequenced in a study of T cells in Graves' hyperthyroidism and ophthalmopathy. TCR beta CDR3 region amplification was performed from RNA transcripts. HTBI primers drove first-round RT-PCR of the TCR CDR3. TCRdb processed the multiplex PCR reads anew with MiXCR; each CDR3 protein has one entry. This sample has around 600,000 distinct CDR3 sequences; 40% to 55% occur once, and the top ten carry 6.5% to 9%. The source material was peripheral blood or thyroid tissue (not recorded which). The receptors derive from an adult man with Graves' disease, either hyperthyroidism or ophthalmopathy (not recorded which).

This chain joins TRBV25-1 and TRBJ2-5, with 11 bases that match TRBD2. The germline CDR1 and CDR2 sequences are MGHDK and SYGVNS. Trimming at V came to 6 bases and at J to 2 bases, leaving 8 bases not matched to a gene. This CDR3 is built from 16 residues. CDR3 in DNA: TGTGCCAGCAGCTCTGGACTAGCGGGTCCTCAAGAGACCCAGTACTTC. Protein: CASSSGLAGPQETQYF. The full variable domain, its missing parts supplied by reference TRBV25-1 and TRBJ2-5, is EADIYQTPRYLVIGTGKKITLECSQTMGHDKMYWYQQDPGMELHLIHYSYGVNSTEKGDLSSESTVSRIRTEHFPLTLESARPSHTSQYLCASSSGLAGPQETQYFGPGTRLLVL.

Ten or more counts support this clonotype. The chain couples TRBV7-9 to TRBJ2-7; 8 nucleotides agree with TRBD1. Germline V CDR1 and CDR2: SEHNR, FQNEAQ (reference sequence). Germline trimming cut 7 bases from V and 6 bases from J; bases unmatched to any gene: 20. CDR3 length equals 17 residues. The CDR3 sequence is CASTLVALRTGSGEQYF. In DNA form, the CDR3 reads TGTGCCAGCACCCTAGTGGCCCTCCGGACAGGGTCCGGCGAGCAGTACTTC.

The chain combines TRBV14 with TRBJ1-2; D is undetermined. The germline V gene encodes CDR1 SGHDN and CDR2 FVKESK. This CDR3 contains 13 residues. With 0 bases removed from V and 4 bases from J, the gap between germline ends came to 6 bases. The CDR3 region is CASSQEDIYGYTF. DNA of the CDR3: TGTGCCAGCAGCCAAGAGGATATCTATGGCTACACCTTC.

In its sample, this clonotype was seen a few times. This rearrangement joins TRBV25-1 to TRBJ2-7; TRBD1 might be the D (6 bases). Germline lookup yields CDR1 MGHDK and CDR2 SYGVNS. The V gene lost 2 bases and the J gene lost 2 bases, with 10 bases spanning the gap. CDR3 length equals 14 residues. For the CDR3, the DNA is TGTGCCAGCAGTGAAATCCAGGGGACCTACGAGCAGTACTTC. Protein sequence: CASSEIQGTYEQYF.

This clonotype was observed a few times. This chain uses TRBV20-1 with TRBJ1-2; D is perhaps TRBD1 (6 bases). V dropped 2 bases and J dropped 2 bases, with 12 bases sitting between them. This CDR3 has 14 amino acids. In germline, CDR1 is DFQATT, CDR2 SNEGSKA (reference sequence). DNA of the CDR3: TGCAGTGCTAGACCCCATACAGGGAACTATGGCTACACCTTC. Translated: CSARPHTGNYGYTF.

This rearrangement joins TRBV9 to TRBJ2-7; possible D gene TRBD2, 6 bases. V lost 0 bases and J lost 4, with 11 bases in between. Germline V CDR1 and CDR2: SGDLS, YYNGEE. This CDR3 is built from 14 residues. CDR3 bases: TGTGCCAGCAGCGTAGGTATAGCGGCGTACGAGCAGTACTTC. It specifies CASSVGIAAYEQYF.

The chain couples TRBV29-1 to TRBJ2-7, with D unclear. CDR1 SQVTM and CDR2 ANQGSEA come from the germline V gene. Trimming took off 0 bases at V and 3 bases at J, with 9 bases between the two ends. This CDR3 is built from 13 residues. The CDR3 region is CSVEDRDGYEQYF. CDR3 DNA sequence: TGCAGCGTTGAAGATCGTGATGGCTACGAGCAGTACTTC.

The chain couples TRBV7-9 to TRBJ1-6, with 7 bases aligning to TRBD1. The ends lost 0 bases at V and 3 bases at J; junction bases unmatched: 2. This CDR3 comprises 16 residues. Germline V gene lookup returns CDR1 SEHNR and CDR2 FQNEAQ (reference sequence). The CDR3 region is CASSLAHRGYNSPLHF. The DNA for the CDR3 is TGTGCCAGCAGCTTAGCTCACAGGGGCTATAATTCACCCCTCCACTTT.

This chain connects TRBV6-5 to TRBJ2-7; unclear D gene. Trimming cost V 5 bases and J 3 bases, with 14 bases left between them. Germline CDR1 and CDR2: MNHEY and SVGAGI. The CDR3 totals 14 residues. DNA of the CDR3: TGTGCCAGCAGTACGATAATGGCAGGCTACGAGCAGTACTTC. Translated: CASSTIMAGYEQYF.

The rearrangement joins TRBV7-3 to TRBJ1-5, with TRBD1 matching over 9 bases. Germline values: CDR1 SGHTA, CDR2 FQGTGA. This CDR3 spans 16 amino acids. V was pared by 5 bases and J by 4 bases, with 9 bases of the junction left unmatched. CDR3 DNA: TGTGCCAGCAGCCCAGGGACAGGGACCTTTAATCAGCCCCAGCATTTT. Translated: CASSPGTGTFNQPQHF.

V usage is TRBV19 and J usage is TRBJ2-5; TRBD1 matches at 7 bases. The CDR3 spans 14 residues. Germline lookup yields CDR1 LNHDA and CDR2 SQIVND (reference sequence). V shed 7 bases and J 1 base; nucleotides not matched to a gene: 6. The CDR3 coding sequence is TGTGCCAGTAAAGAGGGGGCGGGCCAAGAGACCCAGTACTTC. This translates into CASKEGAGQETQYF.

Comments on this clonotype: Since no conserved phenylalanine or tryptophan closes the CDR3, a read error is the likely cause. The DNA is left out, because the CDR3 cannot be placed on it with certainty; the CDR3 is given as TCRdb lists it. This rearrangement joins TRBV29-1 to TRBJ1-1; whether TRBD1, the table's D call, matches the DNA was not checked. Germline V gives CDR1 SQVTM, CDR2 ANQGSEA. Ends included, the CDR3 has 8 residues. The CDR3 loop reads CSVSGQGT.

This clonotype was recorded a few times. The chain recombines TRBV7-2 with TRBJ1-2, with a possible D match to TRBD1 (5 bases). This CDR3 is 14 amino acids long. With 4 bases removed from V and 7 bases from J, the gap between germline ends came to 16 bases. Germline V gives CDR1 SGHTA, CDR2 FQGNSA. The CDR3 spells CASSSGRTGGGYTF. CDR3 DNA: TGTGCCAGCAGCTCGGGACGGACGGGGGGTGGCTACACCTTC.

CDR3: CASSCGQGLVRSYEQYF. The CDR3 DNA sequence: TGTGCCAGCAGCTGCGGACAGGGGCTCGTTCGTTCCTACGAGCAGTACTTC. This chain links TRBV7-9 with TRBJ2-7; 9 nucleotides align to TRBD1. This CDR3 comprises 17 residues. With 4 bases clipped from V and 1 base from J, the junction kept 11 bases outside the gene matches. The germline V gene has CDR1 SEHNR and CDR2 FQNEAQ (reference sequence).

The CDR3 sequence is CASSYDDEQYF. The CDR3 DNA follows: TGTGCCAGCAGCTACGATGACGAGCAGTACTTC. This rearrangement joins TRBV7-2 to TRBJ2-7; D remains unclear. Per the germline V gene, CDR1 is SGHTA and CDR2 is FQGNSA. V gave up 4 bases and J gave up 5 bases, with 6 bases separating them. The length of the CDR3 is 11 residues.

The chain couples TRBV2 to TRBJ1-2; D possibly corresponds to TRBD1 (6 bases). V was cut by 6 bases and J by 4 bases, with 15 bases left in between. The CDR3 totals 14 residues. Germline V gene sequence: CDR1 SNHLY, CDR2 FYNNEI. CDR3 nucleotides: TGTGCCAGCAGAGACGCAGGGGACGGCTATGGCTACACCTTC. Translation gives CASRDAGDGYGYTF.

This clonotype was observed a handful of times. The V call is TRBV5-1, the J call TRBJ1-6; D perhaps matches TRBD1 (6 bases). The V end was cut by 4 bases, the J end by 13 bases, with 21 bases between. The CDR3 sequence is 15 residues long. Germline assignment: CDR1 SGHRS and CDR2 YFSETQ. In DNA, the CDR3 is TGCGCCAGCAGCCCCGGACCAGGGGAAGGGCAGCCCCTCCACTTT. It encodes CASSPGPGEGQPLHF. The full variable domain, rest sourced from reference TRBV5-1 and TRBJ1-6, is KAGVTQTPRYLIKTRGQQVTLSCSPISGHRSVSWYQQTPGQGLQFLFEYFSETQRNKGNFPGRFSGRQFSNSRSEMNVSTLELGDSALYLCASSPGPGEGQPLHFGNGTRLTVT.

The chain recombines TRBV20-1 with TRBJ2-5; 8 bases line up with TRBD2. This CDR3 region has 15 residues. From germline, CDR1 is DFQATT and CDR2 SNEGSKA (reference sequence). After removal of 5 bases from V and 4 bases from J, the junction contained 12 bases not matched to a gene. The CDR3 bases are TGCAGTGCTGGCGCCCGGGCGGGGGGCCCAGAGACCCAGTACTTC. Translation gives CSAGARAGGPETQYF.

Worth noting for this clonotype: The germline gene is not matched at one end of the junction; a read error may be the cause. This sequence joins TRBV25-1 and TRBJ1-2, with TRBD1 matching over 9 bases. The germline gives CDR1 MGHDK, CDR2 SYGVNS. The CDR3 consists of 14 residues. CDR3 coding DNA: TGCGCCAGCAGCCAGACAGGGGGAATTTATGGCTACACCTTC. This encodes CASSQTGGIYGYTF.

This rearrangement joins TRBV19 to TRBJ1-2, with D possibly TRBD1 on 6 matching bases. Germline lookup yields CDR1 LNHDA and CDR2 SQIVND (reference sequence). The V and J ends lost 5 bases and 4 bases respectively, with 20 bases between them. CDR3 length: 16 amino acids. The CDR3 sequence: CASSLGGGSASYGYTF. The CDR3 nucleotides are TGTGCCAGTAGTCTAGGGGGAGGCTCGGCGAGCTATGGCTACACCTTC.

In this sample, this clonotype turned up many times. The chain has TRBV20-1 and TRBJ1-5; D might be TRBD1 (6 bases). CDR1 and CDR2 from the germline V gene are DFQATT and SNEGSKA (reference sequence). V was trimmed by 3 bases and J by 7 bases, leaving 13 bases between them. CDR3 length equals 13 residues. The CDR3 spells CSASEGGGQPQHF. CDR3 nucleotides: TGCAGTGCTAGTGAGGGGGGGGGCCAGCCCCAGCATTTT.

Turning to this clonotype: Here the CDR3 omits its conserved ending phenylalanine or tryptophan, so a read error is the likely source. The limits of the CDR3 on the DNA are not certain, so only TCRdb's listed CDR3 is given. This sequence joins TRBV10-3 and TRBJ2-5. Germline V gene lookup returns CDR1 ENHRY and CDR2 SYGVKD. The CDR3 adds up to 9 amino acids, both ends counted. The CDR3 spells CAITEDWLT.